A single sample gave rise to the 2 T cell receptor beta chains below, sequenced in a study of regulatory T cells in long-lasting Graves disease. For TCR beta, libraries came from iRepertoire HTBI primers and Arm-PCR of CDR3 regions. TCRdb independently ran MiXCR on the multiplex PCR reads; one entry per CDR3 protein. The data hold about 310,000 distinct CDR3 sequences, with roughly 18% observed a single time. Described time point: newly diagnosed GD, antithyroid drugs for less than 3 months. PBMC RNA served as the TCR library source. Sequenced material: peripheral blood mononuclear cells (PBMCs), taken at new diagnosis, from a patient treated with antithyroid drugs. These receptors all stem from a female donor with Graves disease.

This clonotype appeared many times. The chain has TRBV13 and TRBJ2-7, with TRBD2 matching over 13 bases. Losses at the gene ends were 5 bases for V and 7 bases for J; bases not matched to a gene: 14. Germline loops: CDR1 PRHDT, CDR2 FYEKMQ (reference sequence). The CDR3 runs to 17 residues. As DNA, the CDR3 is TGTGCCAGCAGCGCGACTGGACTAGCGGGAGTTCCGAGAGAGCAGTACTTC. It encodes CASSATGLAGVPREQYF.

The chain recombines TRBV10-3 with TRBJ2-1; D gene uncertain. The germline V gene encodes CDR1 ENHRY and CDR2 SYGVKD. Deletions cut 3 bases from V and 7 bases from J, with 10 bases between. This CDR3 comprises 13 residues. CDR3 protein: CAISETVSNEQFF. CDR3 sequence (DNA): TGTGCCATCAGTGAAACCGTATCAAATGAGCAGTTCTTC.